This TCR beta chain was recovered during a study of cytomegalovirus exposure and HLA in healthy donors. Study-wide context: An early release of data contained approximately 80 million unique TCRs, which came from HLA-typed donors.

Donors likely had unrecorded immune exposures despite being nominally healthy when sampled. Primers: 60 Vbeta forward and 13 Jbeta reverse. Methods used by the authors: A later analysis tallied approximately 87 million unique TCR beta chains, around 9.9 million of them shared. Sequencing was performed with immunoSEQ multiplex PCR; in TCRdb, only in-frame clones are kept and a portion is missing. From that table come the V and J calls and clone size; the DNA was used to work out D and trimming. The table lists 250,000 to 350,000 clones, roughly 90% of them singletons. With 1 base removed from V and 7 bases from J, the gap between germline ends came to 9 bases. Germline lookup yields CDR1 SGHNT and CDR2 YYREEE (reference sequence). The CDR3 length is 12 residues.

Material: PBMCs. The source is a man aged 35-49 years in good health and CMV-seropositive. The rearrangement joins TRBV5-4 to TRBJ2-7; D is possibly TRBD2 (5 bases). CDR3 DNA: TGTGCCAGCAGCTTGTCCTCGGGGGAGCAGTACTTC. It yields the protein CASSLSSGEQYF.